This entry lists 19 T cell receptor beta chains sequenced from one sample in a study of blood T cell repertoires in COVID-19. The repertoire was sequenced with immunoSEQ multiplex PCR; TCRdb's copy has only in-frame clones and lacks some. Of more than 150,000 clones listed, 70% to 85% are singletons. The source material was PBMCs or T cells enriched from blood (not recorded which). The receptors were sampled from a woman in her forties or fifties who had recovered from COVID-19.

The rearrangement uses TRBV20-1 and TRBJ2-7, with D possibly being TRBD1 (6 bases). Trimming took 6 bases from V and 1 from J, leaving 22 bases between them. The CDR3 covers 16 residues. Germline CDR1 is DFQATT and CDR2 is SNEGSKA (reference sequence). The CDR3 reads CSASRILQGISYEQYF. In DNA, the CDR3 is TGCAGTGCCAGTAGGATATTACAGGGAATATCCTACGAGCAGTACTTC.

V gene TRBV27 combines with J gene TRBJ2-7, with 8 bases that match TRBD1. The ends lost 6 bases at V and 2 bases at J; junction bases unmatched: 6. This CDR3 contains 14 residues. Germline V gene sequence: CDR1 MNHEY, CDR2 SMNVEV (reference sequence). CDR3 sequence reads: CASRYRQGPYEQYF. DNA of the CDR3: TGTGCCAGCAGGTATCGACAGGGGCCCTACGAGCAGTACTTC.

This clone was observed a single time. V is TRBV5-4 and J is TRBJ2-3; a weak D match, TRBD2 (6 bases). CDR3 size: 13 residues. Between the trimmed V and J ends, which lost 6 bases and 3 bases, there was a span of 11 bases. Germline V gene data show CDR1 as SGHNT and CDR2 as YYREEE (reference sequence). CDR3 protein: CASKTGTTDTQYF. CDR3 DNA: TGTGCCAGCAAGACCGGGACTACAGATACGCAGTATTTT.

The rearrangement joins TRBV18 to TRBJ2-1; 11 positions agree with TRBD1. The length of the CDR3 is 14 residues. V dropped 4 bases and J dropped 6; count of bases not matched to a gene: 2. Germline V gene data show CDR1 as KGHSH and CDR2 as LQKENI. CDR3 in amino acids: CASSLGQGANEQFF. As DNA, the CDR3 is TGTGCCAGCTCACTAGGACAGGGGGCCAATGAGCAGTTCTTC.

Notes on this clone: A junction end diverges from the germline sequence, so it may reflect a read error. The chain couples TRBV12-3 or TRBV12-4 to TRBJ1-2; possibly TRBD1 for D (6 bases). The CDR3 covers 13 residues. The DNA of the CDR3 is TGTGCCAGCAGTTTACCGGAGCTGCGGGGGCTCGGCTTC. Protein product: CASSLPELRGLGF.

Points on this clone: Other DNA sequences in this specimen translate into the identical CDR3. This sequence joins TRBV9 and TRBJ2-3; D ambiguous. The germline gives CDR1 SGDLS, CDR2 YYNGEE. The germline V and J ends were trimmed by 4 bases and 0 bases, with 6 bases remaining between them. This CDR3 spans 13 amino acids. CDR3 residues: CASSPPSTDTQYF. CDR3 nucleotide sequence: TGTGCCAGCAGCCCCCCTAGCACAGATACGCAGTATTTT.

This chain connects TRBV6-5 to TRBJ2-5, with a tentative D call TRBD2 (6 bases). The CDR3 has 13 amino acids. Germline CDR1 MNHEY, CDR2 SVGAGI. The ends were cut back, 7 bases at V and 2 bases at J, with 11 bases in the middle. CDR3 protein: CASKGGNQETQYF. The CDR3 region has the DNA TGTGCCAGCAAAGGCGGGAATCAAGAGACCCAGTACTTC.

This clone was seen more than once but under ten times. The rearrangement joins TRBV25-1 to TRBJ1-2; 12 positions agree with TRBD1. Germline CDR1 MGHDK, CDR2 SYGVNS. This CDR3 is built from 16 residues. After removal of 2 bases from V and 6 bases from J, the junction contained 7 bases not matched to a gene. This chain's CDR3 is CASSEGTGGGGHGYTF. Written as DNA, the CDR3 is TGTGCCAGCAGTGAAGGGACAGGGGGCGGTGGCCATGGCTACACCTTC.

This clone was observed a few times. The rearrangement links TRBV10-3 to TRBJ2-7, with 7 bases fitting TRBD1. The germline CDR1 and CDR2 sequences are ENHRY and SYGVKD. CDR3 length: 15 residues. J gave up 0 bases and V 4 bases, and 6 bases lay outside the gene matches. In nucleotides, the CDR3 is TGTGCCATCAGTGCTAGACAGGGAAGCTCCTACGAGCAGTACTTC. The encoded protein is CAISARQGSSYEQYF.

This rearrangement joins TRBV28 to TRBJ1-4; the D is unclear. Germline CDR1 reads MDHEN; CDR2 reads SYDVKM. V lost 3 bases to trimming and J lost 14 bases, with 16 bases between them. This CDR3 region has 13 residues. The CDR3 loop reads CASSLGYDRGLFF. The CDR3 nucleotides are TGTGCCAGCAGTTTGGGTTACGATCGAGGGCTGTTTTTT.

The rearrangement links TRBV6-4 to TRBJ2-1; 9 bases are a match to TRBD2. This CDR3 spans 16 amino acids. Germline V lookup: CDR1 MRHNA, CDR2 SNTAGT. The V and J ends lost 0 bases and 7 bases, in that order; junction bases with no gene match: 7. The CDR3 loop is CASSDSALAGFNEQFF. The CDR3 DNA follows: TGTGCCAGCAGTGACTCGGCACTAGCGGGCTTTAATGAGCAGTTCTTC.

The gene calls are TRBV28 and TRBJ2-7; 10 bases agree with TRBD1. CDR3 length: 15 amino acids. Losses at the gene ends were 4 bases for V and 1 base for J; bases not matched to a gene: 4. Germline-derived CDR1 and CDR2 are MDHEN and SYDVKM. In DNA form, the CDR3 reads TGTGCCAGCAGTTCCCGGGACAGGGGATCCTACGAGCAGTACTTC. Amino acids: CASSSRDRGSYEQYF.

The table lists this clone with a few counts. This sequence joins TRBV7-9 and TRBJ2-1, with D tentatively TRBD1 (5 bases). CDR3 size: 16 residues. Germline V CDR1 and CDR2: SEHNR, FQNEAQ (reference sequence). Trimming took off 1 base at V and 7 bases at J, with 17 bases between the two ends. CDR3 sequence: CASSLVRWGASNEQFF. CDR3 in DNA: TGTGCCAGCAGCTTAGTTCGTTGGGGCGCTTCGAATGAGCAGTTCTTC. Together with reference TRBV7-9 and TRBJ2-1, the CDR3 gives the full variable domain: DTGVSQNPRHKITKRGQNVTFRCDPISEHNRLYWYRQTLGQGPEFLTYFQNEAQLEKSRLLSDRFSAERPKGSFSTLEIQRTEQGDSAMYLCASSLVRWGASNEQFFGPGTRLTVL.

The V and J genes are TRBV27 and TRBJ1-3; 8 nucleotides agree with TRBD1. The germline V gene encodes CDR1 MNHEY and CDR2 SMNVEV (reference sequence). V dropped 6 bases and J dropped 8; count of bases not matched to a gene: 12. The CDR3 length is 15 residues. The CDR3 region has the DNA TGTGCCAGCAGCGACAGGGGTTTTGGAGGGGACACCATATATTTT. This sequence encodes CASSDRGFGGDTIYF.

The chain has TRBV29-1 and TRBJ2-7, with a tentative D call TRBD1 (6 bases). The CDR3 length is 13 residues. Germline CDR1 SQVTM, CDR2 ANQGSEA. With 7 bases removed from V and 2 bases from J, the gap between germline ends came to 15 bases. The CDR3 reads CSAGDILPYEQYF. The CDR3, as DNA: TGCAGCGCCGGGGACATCCTTCCCTACGAGCAGTACTTC.

CDR3 sequence: CASSRTSGSSYEQYF. CDR3 coding DNA: TGTGCCAGCAGCCGGACTAGCGGGAGCTCCTACGAGCAGTACTTC. V and J are TRBV6-5 and TRBJ2-7, with TRBD2 identical over 13 bases. The germline V gene has CDR1 MNHEY and CDR2 SVGAGI. This CDR3 region has 15 residues. The ends lost 6 bases at V and 0 bases at J; junction bases unmatched: 2.

There are a few counts of this clone. The J gene is TRBJ2-3, the V gene TRBV11-2, with TRBD2 matching over 7 bases. CDR1 is SGHAT and CDR2 is FQNNGV in the germline V gene. The CDR3 has 15 amino acids. The J segment lost 2 bases and the V segment lost 2 bases, leaving 4 bases of the junction unmatched. The CDR3 nucleotides are TGTGCCAGCAGCTTATTACGGGAGGTCACAGATACGCAGTATTTT. Amino acid sequence: CASSLLREVTDTQYF.

This clone has just a few counts. The J gene is TRBJ1-3, the V gene TRBV30; D is uncertain. With 6 bases removed from V and 4 bases from J, the gap between germline ends came to 10 bases. The CDR3 consists of 12 residues. Germline values: CDR1 GTSNPN, CDR2 SVGIG (reference sequence). The CDR3 nucleotides are TGTGCCTGCCCGAGGCCGGGAAACACCATATATTTT. Its translation: CACPRPGNTIYF.

This CDR3 is CATVWGGNQPQHF. The CDR3 region has the DNA TGTGCCACCGTATGGGGGGGCAATCAGCCCCAGCATTTT. The V gene is TRBV28, the J gene TRBJ1-5, with D possibly matching TRBD1 (5 bases). The CDR3 covers 13 residues. Per germline, CDR1 MDHEN and CDR2 SYDVKM. Trimming took 10 bases from V and 2 from J, leaving 12 bases between them.